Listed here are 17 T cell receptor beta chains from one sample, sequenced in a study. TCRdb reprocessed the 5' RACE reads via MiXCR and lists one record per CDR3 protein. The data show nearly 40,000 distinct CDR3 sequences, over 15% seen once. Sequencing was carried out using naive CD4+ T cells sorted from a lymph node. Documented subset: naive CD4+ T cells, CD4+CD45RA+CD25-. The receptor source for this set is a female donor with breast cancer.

The chain's CDR3 is CASRGQVLSYEQYF. The CDR3 region has the DNA TGCGCCAGCAGGGGACAGGTCCTCTCCTACGAGCAGTACTTC. The chain combines TRBV10-2 with TRBJ2-7; 8 nucleotides align to TRBD1. This CDR3 contains 14 residues. Trimming at V came to 6 bases and at J to 0 bases, leaving 4 bases not matched to a gene. The germline gives CDR1 WSHSY, CDR2 SAAADI.

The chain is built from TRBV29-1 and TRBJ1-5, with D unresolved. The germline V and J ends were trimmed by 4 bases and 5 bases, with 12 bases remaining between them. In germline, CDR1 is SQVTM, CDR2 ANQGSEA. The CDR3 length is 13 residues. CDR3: CSVAGGIDQPQHF. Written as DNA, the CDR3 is TGCAGCGTTGCAGGAGGTATTGATCAGCCCCAGCATTTT.

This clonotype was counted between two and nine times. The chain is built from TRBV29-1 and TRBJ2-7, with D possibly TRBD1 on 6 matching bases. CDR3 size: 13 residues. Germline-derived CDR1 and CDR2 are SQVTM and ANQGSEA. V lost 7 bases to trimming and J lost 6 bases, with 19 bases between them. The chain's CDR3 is CSALKPTGFEQYF. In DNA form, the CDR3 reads TGCAGCGCACTGAAACCTACAGGGTTCGAGCAGTACTTC.

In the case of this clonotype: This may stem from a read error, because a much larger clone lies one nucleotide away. The CDR3 loop is CASSVQGAFGCTF. The CDR3 nucleotides read TGCGCCAGCAGCGTACAGGGGGCGTTTGGCTGCACCTTC. The gene calls are TRBV5-1 and TRBJ1-2; the match to TRBD1 covers 9 bases. The CDR3 runs to 13 residues. CDR1 SGHRS and CDR2 YFSETQ come from the germline V gene. The variable domain in full, with the rest retrieved from reference TRBV5-1 and TRBJ1-2, is KAGVTQTPRYLIKTRGQQVTLSCSPISGHRSVSWYQQTPGQGLQFLFEYFSETQRNKGNFPGRFSGRQFSNSRSEMNVSTLELGDSALYLCASSVQGAFGCTFGSGTRLTVV.

The CDR3, as DNA: TGTGCCAGCAGCCCCCAGATTGCTGACACTGAAGCTTTCTTT. This encodes CASSPQIADTEAFF. The gene calls are TRBV3-1 and TRBJ1-1; D unclear. Germline CDR1 LGHDT, CDR2 YNNKEL (reference sequence). V lost 4 bases to trimming and J lost 3 bases, with 12 bases between them. The CDR3 runs 14 residues. The full variable domain, completed using reference TRBV3-1 and TRBJ1-1, is DTAVSQTPKYLVTQMGNDKSIKCEQNLGHDTMYWYKQDSKKFLKIMFSYNNKELIINETVPNRFSPKSPDKAHLNLHINSLELGDSAVYFCASSPQIADTEAFFGQGTRLTVV.

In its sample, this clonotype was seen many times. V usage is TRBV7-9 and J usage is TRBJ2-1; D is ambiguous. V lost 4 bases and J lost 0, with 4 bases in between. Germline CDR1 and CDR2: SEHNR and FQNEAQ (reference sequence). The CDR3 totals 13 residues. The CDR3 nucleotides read TGTGCCAGCAGCTCGAGCTCCTACAATGAGCAGTTCTTC. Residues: CASSSSSYNEQFF.

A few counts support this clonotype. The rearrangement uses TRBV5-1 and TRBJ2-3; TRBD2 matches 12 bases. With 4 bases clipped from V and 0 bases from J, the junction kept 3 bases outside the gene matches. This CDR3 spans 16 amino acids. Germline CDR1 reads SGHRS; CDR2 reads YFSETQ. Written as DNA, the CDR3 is TGCGCCAGCAGCGCCGGGACTAGCGGGAGCACAGATACGCAGTATTTT. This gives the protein CASSAGTSGSTDTQYF.

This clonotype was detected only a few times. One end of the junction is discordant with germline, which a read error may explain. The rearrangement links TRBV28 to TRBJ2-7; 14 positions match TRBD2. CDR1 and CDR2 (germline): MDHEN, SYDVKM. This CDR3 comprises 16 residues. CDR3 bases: TGCGCCAGCAGTTTAGGGACTAGCGGGAGTTTATACGAGCAGTACTTC. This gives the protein CASSLGTSGSLYEQYF.

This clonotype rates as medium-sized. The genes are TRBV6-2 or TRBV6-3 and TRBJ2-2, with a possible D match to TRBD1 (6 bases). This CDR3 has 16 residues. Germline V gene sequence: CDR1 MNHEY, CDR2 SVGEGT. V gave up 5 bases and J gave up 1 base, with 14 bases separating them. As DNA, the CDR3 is TGTGCCAGCAGTCCAATAGGACAGAAGAACACCGGGGAGCTGTTTTTT. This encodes CASSPIGQKNTGELFF.

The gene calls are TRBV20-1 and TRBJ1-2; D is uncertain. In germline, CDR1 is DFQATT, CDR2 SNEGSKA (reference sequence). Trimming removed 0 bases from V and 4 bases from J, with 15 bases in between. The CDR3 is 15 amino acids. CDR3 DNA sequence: TGCAGTGCTAGAGATCCCCTTCCCGAGACCTATGGCTACACCTTC. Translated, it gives CSARDPLPETYGYTF.

The CDR3 DNA follows: TGTGCCACCAGTGATCCTACAGGGACAGATACGCAGTATTTT. Protein sequence: CATSDPTGTDTQYF. This chain joins TRBV24-1 and TRBJ2-3; D may be TRBD1 (6 bases). CDR3 length: 14 amino acids. Germline assignment: CDR1 KGHDR and CDR2 SFDVKD. V lost 3 bases to trimming and J lost 3 bases, with 9 bases between them.

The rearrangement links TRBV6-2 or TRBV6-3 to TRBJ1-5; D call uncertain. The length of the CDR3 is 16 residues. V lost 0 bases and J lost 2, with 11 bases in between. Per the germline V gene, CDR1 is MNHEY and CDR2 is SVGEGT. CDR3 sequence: CASSYSCGDGNQPQHF. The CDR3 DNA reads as TGTGCCAGCAGTTACTCCTGTGGGGATGGCAATCAGCCCCAGCATTTT.

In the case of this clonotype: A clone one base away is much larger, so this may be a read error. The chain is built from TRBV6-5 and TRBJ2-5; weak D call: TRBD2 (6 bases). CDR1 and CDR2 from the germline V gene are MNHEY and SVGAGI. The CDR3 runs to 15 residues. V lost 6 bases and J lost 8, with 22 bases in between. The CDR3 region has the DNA TGTGCCAGCAGACTATCCCCCGGGACTGGATACACCCAGTACTTC. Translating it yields CASRLSPGTGYTQYF.

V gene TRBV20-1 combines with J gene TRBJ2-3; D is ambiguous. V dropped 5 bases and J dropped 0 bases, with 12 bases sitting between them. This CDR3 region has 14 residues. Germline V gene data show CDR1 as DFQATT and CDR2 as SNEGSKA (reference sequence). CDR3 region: CSAESFPSTDTQYF. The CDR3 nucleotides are TGCAGTGCTGAATCATTTCCTAGCACAGATACGCAGTATTTT.

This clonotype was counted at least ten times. The CDR3 DNA is TGTGCCAGCAGCGTAACAGGTGGAACTGAAGCTTTCTTT. Protein sequence: CASSVTGGTEAFF. The genes are TRBV4-2 and TRBJ1-1, with D maybe TRBD1 (5 bases). From germline, CDR1 is LGHNA and CDR2 YNFKEQ. With 5 bases removed from V and 5 bases from J, the gap between germline ends came to 12 bases. The CDR3 length is 13 residues.

The CDR3 loop reads CASSQLGGTQYF. The DNA for the CDR3 is TGCGCCAGCAGCCAACTCGGGGGGACCCAGTACTTC. The chain carries TRBV4-1 and TRBJ2-5, with D maybe TRBD2 (6 bases). CDR1 is MGHRA and CDR2 is YSYEKL in the germline V gene. Trimming removed 2 bases at V and 7 bases at J, with 8 bases between. The CDR3 covers 12 residues.

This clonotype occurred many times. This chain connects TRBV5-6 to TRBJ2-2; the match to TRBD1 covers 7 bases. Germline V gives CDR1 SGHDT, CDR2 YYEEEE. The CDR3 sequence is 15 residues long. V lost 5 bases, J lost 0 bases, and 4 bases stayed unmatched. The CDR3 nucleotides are TGTGCCAGCAGGGGTGGGACAGCGAACACCGGGGAGCTGTTTTTT. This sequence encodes CASRGGTANTGELFF.